The next 30 T cell receptor beta chains were all read from a single sample in a study of Graves' ophthalmopathy and Graves' hyperthyroidism. Beta-chain TCR CDR3 regions were amplified from RNA transcripts. Second-round multiplex PCR came after a first-round RT-PCR that employed HTBI primers. Each CDR3 protein gets one entry after TCRdb re-called the multiplex PCR reads with MiXCR. The table includes 400,000 to 500,000 distinct CDR3 sequences, under 25% detected once. What was sequenced was peripheral blood. All receptors come from a young woman with stable Graves' hyperthyroidism.

With respect to this clonotype: A junction end diverges from the germline sequence, so it may reflect a read error. In DNA form, the CDR3 reads TGTGCCAGCACCGCACTTATCTCTCAGCCTCAGCATTTT. This sequence encodes CASTALISQPQHF. The chain recombines TRBV6-1 with TRBJ1-5, with D uncertain. The germline CDR1 and CDR2 sequences are MNHNS and SASEGT. This CDR3 has 13 residues.

This clonotype was counted at least ten times. CDR3 in amino acids: CASTIGRWAEQYF. The CDR3 DNA sequence: TGTGCCAGCACGATAGGGCGGTGGGCCGAGCAGTACTTC. This sequence joins TRBV6-1 and TRBJ2-7, with unresolved D. Germline V gene data show CDR1 as MNHNS and CDR2 as SASEGT. V was pared by 7 bases and J by 6 bases, with 16 bases between. This CDR3 has 13 residues.

This clonotype appeared many times. CDR3 DNA: TGTGCCAGTTCGATTACGCAGGGGGCGGCGAATGGCTACACCTTC. Translating gives CASSITQGAANGYTF. The chain uses TRBV19 and TRBJ1-2, with 8 bases lining up with TRBD1. The CDR3 spans 15 residues. Germline loops: CDR1 LNHDA, CDR2 SQIVND (reference sequence). V lost 8 bases to trimming and J lost 6 bases; unmatched junction nucleotides: 14. The complete variable domain, with remaining parts taken from reference TRBV19 and TRBJ1-2, reads DGGITQSPKYLFRKEGQNVTLSCEQNLNHDAMYWYRQDPGQGLRLIYYSQIVNDFQKGDIAEGYSVSREKKESFPLTVTSAQKNPTAFYLCASSITQGAANGYTFGSGTRLTVV.

The rearrangement links TRBV5-1 to TRBJ1-1, with unresolved D. The V gene's germline CDR1 is SGHRS and CDR2 YFSETQ. With 1 base removed from V and 2 bases from J, the gap between germline ends came to 18 bases. This CDR3 spans 17 amino acids. The CDR3: CASSLRAWATANTEAFF. The CDR3 bases are TGCGCCAGCAGCTTGAGGGCCTGGGCCACAGCTAACACTGAAGCTTTCTTT.

On this clonotype itself: A single base separates this from a much larger clone, so it may be a read error. The CDR3 DNA sequence: TGTGCCAGCAGCCCCCACGGGAAGAACACTGGAGCTTTCTTT. It is translated as CASSPHGKNTGAFF. The gene calls are TRBV9 and TRBJ1-1, with D unresolved. The CDR3 extends over 14 amino acids. Germline CDR1 and CDR2: SGDLS and YYNGEE.

This clonotype was found many times. This rearrangement joins TRBV7-3 to TRBJ2-2; the match to TRBD1 covers 8 bases. The CDR3 consists of 15 residues. J gave up 0 bases and V 5 bases, and 2 bases lay outside the gene matches. Germline CDR1 SGHTA, CDR2 FQGTGA. In nucleotides, the CDR3 is TGTGCCAGCAGCCAGACAGGGGCGAACACCGGGGAGCTGTTTTTT. Its translation is CASSQTGANTGELFF.

This clonotype appeared many times. The gene calls are TRBV5-1 and TRBJ2-7; TRBD2 aligns across 7 bases. Germline assignment: CDR1 SGHRS and CDR2 YFSETQ. This CDR3 is 15 amino acids long. V shed 4 bases, J shed 0 bases, and the junction held 7 bases outside the gene matches. The CDR3 spells CASSPSAGSSYEQYF. The CDR3 coding sequence is TGCGCCAGCAGCCCGTCAGCGGGGAGCTCCTACGAGCAGTACTTC.

This clonotype came up many times. J is TRBJ1-1 and V is TRBV12-3 or TRBV12-4; no clear D. V was shortened by 4 bases and J by 2 bases, with 11 bases between the two germline ends. The CDR3 spans 14 residues. CDR3 nucleotides: TGTGCCAGCAGTTCCGGGGTCCCAAACACTGAAGCTTTCTTT. It yields the protein CASSSGVPNTEAFF.

The table lists this clonotype with many counts. The rearrangement links TRBV19 to TRBJ2-6; D is unresolved. V was clipped by 5 bases and J by 1 base, with 12 bases between them. Germline lookup yields CDR1 LNHDA and CDR2 SQIVND (reference sequence). The CDR3 loop spans 16 amino acids. CDR3 residues: CASSSPQRSGANVLTF. The CDR3 coding sequence is TGTGCCAGTAGTTCCCCCCAGAGGTCTGGGGCCAACGTCCTGACTTTC.

Note on this clonotype: This sequence may be a read error, since a much larger clone differs from it by one base. V is TRBV9 and J is TRBJ2-7; TRBD2 is a possible D gene (6 bases). The CDR3 is made up of 15 amino acids. Germline values: CDR1 SGDLS, CDR2 YYNGEE. CDR3 DNA sequence: TGTGCCATCAGCGTAAGGCTAGCGACGACCTACGAGCAGTACTTC. Protein product: CAISVRLATTYEQYF.

This clonotype was seen many times. The rearrangement uses TRBV11-2 and TRBJ1-1; 9 bases match TRBD1. The CDR3 runs to 17 residues. Germline V gene lookup returns CDR1 SGHAT and CDR2 FQNNGV. The J segment lost 4 bases and the V segment lost 4 bases, leaving 13 bases of the junction unmatched. The CDR3 nucleotides are TGTGCCAGCAGCTCTCTGGCCCCAGGACAGGGGCGCACTGAAGCTTTCTTT. Amino acids: CASSSLAPGQGRTEAFF. Together with reference TRBV11-2 and TRBJ1-1, the CDR3 gives the full variable domain: EAGVAQSPRYKIIEKRQSVAFWCNPISGHATLYWYQQILGQGPKLLIQFQNNGVVDDSQLPKDRFSAERLKGVDSTLKIQPAKLEDSAVYLCASSSLAPGQGRTEAFFGQGTRLTVV.

This clonotype showed up many times. The J gene is TRBJ1-2, the V gene TRBV25-1; D is ambiguous. V lost 4 bases and J lost 2, with 17 bases in between. CDR1 and CDR2 from the germline V gene are MGHDK and SYGVNS. CDR3 length equals 16 residues. CDR3 residues: CASSGREWGGNYGYTF. CDR3 DNA: TGTGCCAGCAGTGGCCGGGAATGGGGAGGGAACTATGGCTACACCTTC.

This clonotype was observed many times. The chain combines TRBV15 with TRBJ2-2, with a weak D call TRBD2 (5 bases). The CDR3 extends over 15 amino acids. With 2 bases removed from V and 3 bases from J, the gap between germline ends came to 10 bases. Per the germline V gene, CDR1 is LNHNV and CDR2 is YYDKDF (reference sequence). CDR3 amino acids: CATSRREGHTGELFF. For the CDR3, the DNA is TGTGCCACCAGCAGACGCGAGGGCCACACCGGGGAGCTGTTTTTT. Together with reference TRBV15 and TRBJ2-2, the CDR3 gives the full variable domain: DAMVIQNPRYQVTQFGKPVTLSCSQTLNHNVMYWYQQKSSQAPKLLFHYYDKDFNNEADTPDNFQSRRPNTSFCFLDIRSPGLGDTAMYLCATSRREGHTGELFFGEGSRLTVL.

This sequence joins TRBV6-5 and TRBJ2-7; 13 bases align to TRBD2. This CDR3 region has 17 residues. V lost 0 bases, J lost 3 bases, and 5 bases stayed unmatched. Germline V gives CDR1 MNHEY, CDR2 SVGAGI. In DNA, the CDR3 is TGTGCCAGCAGTTACTCGAACGGACTAGCGGGAGTCTACGAGCAGTACTTC. This codes for CASSYSNGLAGVYEQYF.

The chain combines TRBV24-1 with TRBJ1-2; D is unclear. V was pared by 2 bases and J by 4 bases, with 10 bases between. CDR1 is KGHDR, CDR2 SFDVKD, per germline. This CDR3 contains 14 residues. Written as DNA, the CDR3 is TGTGCCACCAGTGATTCCAGAACCGCCTATGGCTACACCTTC. This sequence encodes CATSDSRTAYGYTF.

The table lists this clonotype with many counts. The chain couples TRBV24-1 to TRBJ1-2; D is unclear. Per germline, CDR1 KGHDR and CDR2 SFDVKD. Trimming cost V 3 bases and J 6 bases, with 7 bases left between them. The CDR3 sequence is 12 residues long. CDR3 nucleotides: TGTGCCACCAGTGATATGTGGGATGGCTACACCTTC. It encodes CATSDMWDGYTF.

This clonotype was picked up a small number of times. The V and J genes are TRBV9 and TRBJ2-1; D uncertain. Trimming took 0 bases from V and 8 from J, leaving 9 bases between them. Germline V CDR1 and CDR2: SGDLS, YYNGEE. The CDR3 extends over 13 amino acids. The DNA of the CDR3 is TGTGCCAGCAGCGTAGAGGCAGGAGATGAGCAGTTCTTC. Translating gives CASSVEAGDEQFF.

The genes are TRBV7-9 and TRBJ2-7; possible D gene TRBD1, 5 bases. Trimming shortened V by 4 bases and J by 2 bases, and 9 bases separated the two germline ends. Germline assignment: CDR1 SEHNR and CDR2 FQNEAQ (reference sequence). This CDR3 has 13 amino acids. The CDR3 DNA sequence: TGTGCCAGCAGCTGGGGCCAGACCTACGAGCAGTACTTC. Protein sequence: CASSWGQTYEQYF. The whole variable domain, remainder taken from reference TRBV7-9 and TRBJ2-7, is DTGVSQNPRHKITKRGQNVTFRCDPISEHNRLYWYRQTLGQGPEFLTYFQNEAQLEKSRLLSDRFSAERPKGSFSTLEIQRTEQGDSAMYLCASSWGQTYEQYFGPGTRLTVT.

This clonotype was observed at least ten times. This chain's CDR3 is CSAPEENSNQPQHF. The CDR3 nucleotides are TGCAGCGCCCCAGAGGAGAATAGCAATCAGCCCCAGCATTTT. The chain couples TRBV29-1 to TRBJ1-5; D remains unclear. The CDR3 extends over 14 amino acids. The V gene's germline CDR1 is SQVTM and CDR2 ANQGSEA. V lost 7 bases to trimming and J lost 0 bases, with 13 bases between them.

This clonotype showed up many times. V usage is TRBV6-5 and J usage is TRBJ2-5, with a weak D call TRBD1 (6 bases). Germline CDR1 is MNHEY and CDR2 is SVGAGI. The CDR3 totals 13 residues. Trimming took 6 bases from V and 4 from J, leaving 12 bases between them. Written as DNA, the CDR3 is TGTGCCAGCAGAAAACAGGGCGGAGAGACCCAGTACTTC. Translation: CASRKQGGETQYF.

This clonotype was seen ten or more times. The V gene is TRBV6-4, the J gene TRBJ1-1; TRBD1 is a possible D gene (5 bases). Germline CDR1 is MRHNA and CDR2 is SNTAGT. V lost 2 bases and J 6 bases, leaving 22 bases between the germline ends. The CDR3 extends over 17 amino acids. CDR3 bases: TGTGCCAGCAGTGACATCCCGGGTGGGGCGGGGCTCGCTGAAGCTTTCTTT. Its protein is CASSDIPGGAGLAEAFF.

V is TRBV6-1 and J is TRBJ2-7, with TRBD1 matching over 8 bases. This CDR3 has 13 amino acids. The germline CDR1 and CDR2 sequences are MNHNS and SASEGT. With 3 bases clipped from V and 5 bases from J, the junction kept 3 bases outside the gene matches. CDR3 region: CASSDWTGNEQYF. CDR3 sequence (DNA): TGTGCCAGCAGTGACTGGACAGGGAACGAGCAGTACTTC.

The rearrangement uses TRBV9 and TRBJ1-1, with D possibly TRBD1 on 6 matching bases. Germline values: CDR1 SGDLS, CDR2 YYNGEE. The ends were cut back, 4 bases at V and 8 bases at J, with 18 bases in the middle. The CDR3 contains 14 residues. CDR3 sequence: CASSHEQGSTEAFF. The CDR3 bases are TGTGCCAGCAGCCATGAGCAGGGGAGCACCGAAGCTTTCTTT.

The chain is built from TRBV20-1 and TRBJ2-5; 14 bases align to TRBD2. CDR3 length: 15 residues. Germline assignment: CDR1 DFQATT and CDR2 SNEGSKA (reference sequence). The V gene end was trimmed by 4 bases and the J gene end by 11 bases; junction bases not matched to a gene: 12. CDR3 sequence: CSAINRGLAGGPQYF. DNA for the CDR3: TGCAGTGCTATAAACCGCGGACTAGCGGGGGGCCCTCAGTACTTC.

In its sample, this clonotype was seen many times. The rearrangement joins TRBV12-3 or TRBV12-4 to TRBJ2-7; D may correspond to TRBD1 or TRBD2 (5 bases each). V dropped 5 bases and J dropped 2 bases, with 10 bases sitting between them. This CDR3 region has 13 residues. CDR3 in amino acids: CASSVGTPYEQYF. Written as DNA, the CDR3 is TGTGCCAGCAGTGTCGGGACCCCCTACGAGCAGTACTTC.

This clonotype has a count of ten or more. V is TRBV4-1 and J is TRBJ1-1; D may be TRBD1 (5 bases). Germline values: CDR1 MGHRA, CDR2 YSYEKL. CDR3 size: 14 residues. The ends were cut back, 0 bases at V and 2 bases at J, with 7 bases in the middle. CDR3 sequence reads: CASSQDGGNTEAFF. CDR3 nucleotides: TGCGCCAGCAGCCAAGACGGGGGAAACACTGAAGCTTTCTTT.

This clonotype was seen repeatedly, ten times or more. The J gene is TRBJ1-2, the V gene TRBV29-1, with a tentative D call TRBD1 (6 bases). Trimming removed 7 bases at V and 5 bases at J, with 11 bases between. From germline, CDR1 is SQVTM and CDR2 ANQGSEA. This CDR3 comprises 11 residues. The CDR3 is CSALQGYGYTF. CDR3 sequence (DNA): TGCAGCGCCTTACAGGGTTATGGCTACACCTTC.

This clonotype came up a few times. This chain joins TRBV7-9 and TRBJ1-4; D is perhaps TRBD1 (5 bases). The V end was cut by 6 bases, the J end by 8 bases, with 16 bases between. Germline CDR1 SEHNR, CDR2 FQNEAQ (reference sequence). The CDR3 spans 14 residues. The CDR3, as DNA: TGTGCCAGCAGGATGGGACCGATTAACGAAAAACTGTTTTTT. It yields the protein CASRMGPINEKLFF.

This clonotype has at least ten counts. This rearrangement joins TRBV30 to TRBJ2-5; 14 bases fit TRBD2. There are 16 residues in the CDR3. With V trimmed by 2 bases and J by 2 bases, 4 bases remained unmatched. Germline CDR1 GTSNPN, CDR2 SVGIG (reference sequence). The chain's CDR3 is CAWSLGTSGGQETQYF. Here the CDR3 DNA reads TGTGCCTGGAGTCTCGGGACTAGCGGGGGACAAGAGACCCAGTACTTC.

This clonotype was found many times. The chain has TRBV28 and TRBJ1-5; D unclear. V was shortened by 3 bases and J by 4 bases, with 10 bases between the two germline ends. Germline CDR1 is MDHEN and CDR2 is SYDVKM. CDR3 size: 14 residues. The CDR3 is CASSFTQKNQPQHF. CDR3 coding DNA: TGTGCCAGCAGTTTTACACAGAAGAATCAGCCCCAGCATTTT.